Here is one T cell receptor beta chain with its context. CDR1 and CDR2 (germline): MNHEY, SVGEGT. CDR3 length equals 14 residues. J gave up 9 bases and V 6 bases, and 9 bases lay outside the gene matches. The TCRbeta library incorporated unique molecular identifiers. Each CDR3 protein is one row after TCRdb ran MiXCR on the PCR reads. This table has about 640,000 distinct CDR3 sequences, roughly 17% appearing once. The data were taken from a study of T-cell reconstitution after alpha-beta-depleted transplantation in children. The chain is built from TRBV6-2 or TRBV6-3 and TRBJ2-1; 9 nucleotides match TRBD2. This specimen consisted of PBMCs from the stem cell graft donor, obtained from the stem cell graft. The TCR was taken from a human donor who donated a stem cell graft to a child with acute myeloid leukemia. CDR3 loop: CASRASGVVGEQFF. The CDR3 region has the DNA TGTGCCAGCAGGGCTAGCGGGGTTGTGGGTGAGCAGTTCTTC.